The clone carrying this T cell receptor beta chain was counted only a few times. The source of the sample is a study of early T cells in non-severe SARS-CoV-2 infection. J lost 2 bases, V lost 6 bases, and 7 bases had no gene match. Germline loops: CDR1 SQVTM, CDR2 ANQGSEA. The CDR3 runs to 14 residues. TCRdb analysed the 5' RACE reads with MiXCR anew, one entry per CDR3 protein. This table holds around 63,000 distinct CDR3 sequences, 10% found once. The chain couples TRBV29-1 to TRBJ1-3; 7 nucleotides agree with TRBD1. Material: whole blood, obtained at baseline. The clonotype was recovered from an adult who was a healthcare worker with PCR-confirmed SARS-CoV-2 infection or an uninfected control (not recorded which). The CDR3 sequence is CSVGQQGTGNTIYF. The CDR3 DNA reads as TGCAGCGTAGGACAACAGGGGACTGGAAACACCATATATTTT. Drawing the rest from reference TRBV29-1 and TRBJ1-3, the complete variable domain is SAVISQKPSRDICQRGTSLTIQCQVDSQVTMMFWYRQQPGQSLTLIATANQGSEATYESGFVIDKFPISRPNLTFSTLTVSNMSPEDSSIYLCSVGQQGTGNTIYFGEGSWLTVV.